The 28 T cell receptor beta chains below all came from one sample that was sequenced in a study of blood T cell repertoires in COVID-19. Libraries were prepared by immunoSEQ multiplex PCR; TCRdb keeps only in-frame clonotypes and omits some of them. Of 89,000 or so clones in the sample, nearly 95% were seen once. The sequencing input was peripheral blood. The receptors shown here come from a human donor with active COVID-19. The donor label of this sample is uncertain.

The V gene is TRBV7-7, the J gene TRBJ2-5, with 7 bases that match TRBD1. This CDR3 has 13 amino acids. V shed 4 bases and J 4 bases; nucleotides not matched to a gene: 3. Germline V gene sequence: CDR1 SSHAT, CDR2 FNYEAQ (reference sequence). The chain's CDR3 is CASSSRQGETQYF. The CDR3 DNA is TGTGCCAGCAGCTCCCGACAGGGAGAGACCCAGTACTTC.

The chain carries TRBV7-6 and TRBJ2-2, with D possibly TRBD2 on 5 matching bases. V gave up 5 bases and J gave up 2 bases, with 12 bases separating them. CDR1 and CDR2 (germline): SGHVS, FNYEAQ. The CDR3 length is 15 residues. The CDR3: CASSQWGANTGELFF. The DNA for the CDR3 is TGTGCCAGCAGCCAGTGGGGAGCAAACACCGGGGAGCTGTTTTTT.

The V gene is TRBV15, the J gene TRBJ2-7; 8 bases align to TRBD1. Per the germline V gene, CDR1 is LNHNV and CDR2 is YYDKDF (reference sequence). V lost 5 bases and J lost 0; bases outside the gene matches: 3. The CDR3 contains 14 residues. The CDR3, as DNA: TGTGCCACCAGCTTGGACAGGGTCTCCTACGAGCAGTACTTC. It yields the protein CATSLDRVSYEQYF.

The chain uses TRBV5-4 and TRBJ2-5; D is perhaps TRBD1 (6 bases). V was trimmed by 6 bases and J by 5 bases, leaving 17 bases between them. The germline gives CDR1 SGHNT, CDR2 YYREEE (reference sequence). The CDR3 contains 14 residues. The CDR3: CASNLRGLEETQYF. CDR3 in DNA: TGTGCCAGCAATCTCAGGGGATTGGAGGAGACCCAGTACTTC.

This sequence joins TRBV19 and TRBJ2-1; D is perhaps TRBD1 (6 bases). Germline V gives CDR1 LNHDA, CDR2 SQIVND (reference sequence). Trimming removed 3 bases at V and 1 base at J, with 10 bases between. The CDR3 runs to 15 residues. CDR3 loop: CASSMQQGSYNEQFF. The CDR3 coding sequence is TGTGCCAGTAGTATGCAACAGGGTTCCTACAATGAGCAGTTCTTC. The whole variable domain, remainder taken from reference TRBV19 and TRBJ2-1, is DGGITQSPKYLFRKEGQNVTLSCEQNLNHDAMYWYRQDPGQGLRLIYYSQIVNDFQKGDIAEGYSVSREKKESFPLTVTSAQKNPTAFYLCASSMQQGSYNEQFFGPGTRLTVL.

V usage is TRBV5-1 and J usage is TRBJ1-5; D is ambiguous. CDR3 length: 13 residues. Per the germline V gene, CDR1 is SGHRS and CDR2 is YFSETQ. V was clipped by 4 bases and J by 9 bases, with 14 bases between them. Here the CDR3 reads CASSPRGQGPQHF. The CDR3 coding sequence is TGCGCCAGCAGCCCGCGGGGTCAAGGGCCCCAGCATTTT.

The rearrangement links TRBV7-2 to TRBJ2-7; a weak D match, TRBD2 (6 bases). In germline, CDR1 is SGHTA, CDR2 FQGNSA. This CDR3 has 15 residues. Trimming stripped 2 bases from V and 7 bases from J, with 18 bases between. This CDR3 reads CASSLSGTSPMEQYF. The CDR3 DNA sequence: TGTGCCAGCAGCTTATCCGGGACTTCCCCTATGGAGCAGTACTTC.

V gene TRBV4-1 combines with J gene TRBJ2-7, with TRBD2 matching over 7 bases. The CDR3 covers 14 residues. Germline values: CDR1 MGHRA, CDR2 YSYEKL. Unmatched junction bases numbered 2, after V lost 1 base and J lost 2 bases. The CDR3 DNA reads TGCGCCAGCAGCCAAGGCGGGGGACCCTACGAGCAGTACTTC. This encodes CASSQGGGPYEQYF.

The rearrangement links TRBV11-2 to TRBJ1-3; D unclear. The CDR3 covers 14 residues. The V end lost 2 bases, the J end lost 2 bases, and 7 bases lay between the germline ends. The germline gives CDR1 SGHAT, CDR2 FQNNGV. CDR3 sequence: CASSLSVAGNTIYF. CDR3 bases: TGTGCCAGCAGCTTATCAGTCGCTGGAAACACCATATATTTT. Full variable domain (remainder filled in from reference TRBV11-2 and TRBJ1-3): EAGVAQSPRYKIIEKRQSVAFWCNPISGHATLYWYQQILGQGPKLLIQFQNNGVVDDSQLPKDRFSAERLKGVDSTLKIQPAKLEDSAVYLCASSLSVAGNTIYFGEGSWLTVV.

This chain joins TRBV5-6 and TRBJ2-5; tentative D call: TRBD2 (7 bases). This CDR3 is built from 15 residues. The V gene's germline CDR1 is SGHDT and CDR2 YYEEEE. Trimming removed 3 bases at V and 4 bases at J, with 16 bases between. CDR3: CASSSPRRGGETQYF. CDR3 coding DNA: TGTGCCAGCAGCTCCCCACGAAGGGGGGGAGAGACCCAGTACTTC.

The chain links TRBV7-2 to TRBJ2-7; 14 nucleotides align to TRBD2. Germline CDR1 is SGHTA and CDR2 is FQGNSA. V trimming: 6 bases; J trimming: 0 bases; junction bases outside the gene matches: 10. The CDR3 consists of 18 residues. The CDR3 DNA reads TGTGCCAGCAGTACCGTGGGACTAGCGGGAGCCCCCTCCTACGAGCAGTACTTC. It specifies CASSTVGLAGAPSYEQYF.

The chain recombines TRBV5-4 with TRBJ2-3; 8 nucleotides align to TRBD2. In germline, CDR1 is SGHNT, CDR2 YYREEE (reference sequence). The junction had 4 bases not matched to a gene; V was cut back by 4 bases and J by 0 bases. The CDR3 has 15 amino acids. CDR3: CASSLRGGSTDTQYF. The CDR3 DNA sequence: TGTGCCAGCAGCCTCCGGGGGGGAAGCACAGATACGCAGTATTTT. Based on the CDR3 plus reference TRBV5-4 and TRBJ2-3, the full variable domain is ETGVTQSPTHLIKTRGQQVTLRCSSQSGHNTVSWYQQALGQGPQFIFQYYREEENGRGNFPPRFSGLQFPNYSSELNVNALELDDSALYLCASSLRGGSTDTQYFGPGTRLTVL.

The rearrangement joins TRBV29-1 to TRBJ1-5; D may be TRBD1 (5 bases). The CDR3 runs to 12 residues. V was clipped by 3 bases and J by 4 bases, with 7 bases between them. Germline V gene lookup returns CDR1 SQVTM and CDR2 ANQGSEA. The DNA for the CDR3 is TGCAGCGTTGAGGCAGGGAATCAGCCCCAGCATTTT. This sequence encodes CSVEAGNQPQHF.

The V call is TRBV11-3, the J call TRBJ2-2, with TRBD1 matching 9 bases. CDR3 length: 15 residues. V lost 5 bases, J lost 1 base, and 2 bases stayed unmatched. Germline CDR1 reads SGHNT; CDR2 reads YENEEA. CDR3: CASSPGQGNTGELFF. The DNA of the CDR3 is TGTGCCAGCAGCCCGGGACAGGGGAACACCGGGGAGCTGTTTTTT.

The rearrangement links TRBV11-2 to TRBJ1-4; TRBD1 matches at 9 bases. Germline assignment: CDR1 SGHAT and CDR2 FQNNGV. The V segment lost 5 bases and the J segment 7 bases; nucleotides outside the gene matches: 5. The CDR3 has 14 residues. DNA for the CDR3: TGTGCCAGCAGCCTCGACAGGGGGACTGAAAAACTGTTTTTT. The encoded protein is CASSLDRGTEKLFF.

The J gene is TRBJ2-7, the V gene TRBV6-6; 10 bases are a match to TRBD2. The CDR3 is made up of 13 amino acids. V lost 10 bases and J lost 6; bases outside the gene matches: 9. Germline V gene lookup returns CDR1 MNHNY and CDR2 SVGAGI (reference sequence). The CDR3 sequence: CANSGRAGGEQYF. The CDR3 region has the DNA TGTGCCAACAGCGGGAGGGCCGGCGGCGAGCAGTACTTC.

This clone was found once. The V call is TRBV28, the J call TRBJ1-2; 7 bases fit TRBD1. The germline gives CDR1 MDHEN, CDR2 SYDVKM. There are 14 residues in the CDR3. The J segment lost 8 bases and the V segment lost 4 bases, leaving 10 bases of the junction unmatched. The CDR3 reads CASSSGTAKKGYTF. As DNA, the CDR3 is TGTGCCAGCAGTTCCGGGACAGCTAAGAAGGGCTACACCTTC.

This chain links TRBV6-2 or TRBV6-3 with TRBJ2-1; tentatively, D is TRBD2 (7 bases). From germline, CDR1 is MNHEY and CDR2 SVGEGT. This CDR3 has 16 amino acids. V lost 1 base, J lost 8 bases, and 18 bases lay in between. The CDR3 sequence: CASSYWGGPVGDEQFF. In DNA form, the CDR3 reads TGTGCCAGCAGTTACTGGGGGGGGCCTGTGGGAGATGAGCAGTTCTTC.

This clone was detected once. The chain recombines TRBV5-1 with TRBJ1-1, with D perhaps TRBD1 (5 bases). CDR1 and CDR2 (germline): SGHRS, YFSETQ. The CDR3 totals 16 residues. Deletions cut 2 bases from V and 5 bases from J, with 19 bases between. The CDR3 DNA sequence: TGCGCCAGCAGCTTCGGGGGGAGTGTGGGGAGGACTGAAGCTTTCTTT. Translating gives CASSFGGSVGRTEAFF.

The chain recombines TRBV6-5 with TRBJ2-5; 9 bases are shared with TRBD2. CDR3 length equals 14 residues. The V gene end was trimmed by 9 bases and the J gene end by 7 bases; junction bases not matched to a gene: 12. Germline V CDR1 and CDR2: MNHEY, SVGAGI. The CDR3 DNA follows: TGTGCCAGTCTCCCCGCGGGGGGGCGGGGGACCCAGTACTTC. It translates to CASLPAGGRGTQYF.

This clone appeared a few times. The chain couples TRBV3-1 (or the pseudogene TRBV3-2) to TRBJ1-5; no firm D call. V dropped 7 bases and J dropped 2 bases, with 6 bases sitting between them. The germline gives CDR1 LGHDT, CDR2 YNNKEL (reference sequence). CDR3 length: 12 residues. CDR3 loop: CASNTGNQPQHF. In DNA form, the CDR3 reads TGTGCCAGCAACACAGGCAATCAGCCCCAGCATTTT.

V usage is TRBV12-5 and J usage is TRBJ1-4; D is unclear. The CDR3 extends over 15 amino acids. V lost 2 bases, J lost 3 bases, and 10 bases lay in between. The germline V gene has CDR1 LGHNT and CDR2 FRNRAP. CDR3 sequence reads: CASGLRSGANEKLFF. CDR3 in DNA: TGTGCTAGTGGTTTGCGGTCCGGGGCTAATGAAAAACTGTTTTTT. Full variable domain (rest looked up from reference TRBV12-5 and TRBJ1-4): DARVTQTPRHKVTEMGQEVTMRCQPILGHNTVFWYRQTMMQGLELLAYFRNRAPLDDSGMPKDRFSAEMPDATLATLKIQPSEPRDSAVYFCASGLRSGANEKLFFGSGTQLSVL.

This sequence joins TRBV7-9 and TRBJ2-5; a weak D match, TRBD1 (6 bases). The CDR3 has 15 residues. Per germline, CDR1 SEHNR and CDR2 FQNEAQ (reference sequence). V lost 4 bases and J lost 1, with 13 bases in between. CDR3 amino acids: CASSSWTAAQETQYF. CDR3 sequence (DNA): TGTGCCAGCAGCTCTTGGACAGCGGCCCAAGAGACCCAGTACTTC.

This rearrangement joins TRBV6-2 or TRBV6-3 to TRBJ2-3; TRBD2 is a possible D gene (6 bases). Trimming left V 2 bases short and J 2 bases short, with 14 bases between. Germline-derived CDR1 and CDR2 are MNHEY and SVGEGT. The CDR3 length is 16 residues. The DNA for the CDR3 is TGTGCCAGCAGTTACAGGCGGGGTCCTATCACAGATACGCAGTATTTT. Its protein is CASSYRRGPITDTQYF.

This chain connects TRBV19 to TRBJ2-3; 8 bases map to TRBD2. The CDR3 runs to 15 residues. Germline CDR1 LNHDA, CDR2 SQIVND (reference sequence). Trimming cost V 6 bases and J 2 bases; bases outside gene matches: 7. The CDR3 nucleotides read TGTGCCAGTAGGGCGCTAGCGGGTTTCACAGATACGCAGTATTTT. It encodes CASRALAGFTDTQYF.

The CDR3 is CASGTGPLSGYGYTF. CDR3 coding DNA: TGTGCCAGTGGGACAGGGCCCCTTTCGGGCTATGGCTACACCTTC. The chain joins TRBV28 to TRBJ1-2, with TRBD1 matching 9 bases. This CDR3 spans 15 amino acids. J was trimmed by 4 bases and V by 9 bases; bases with no gene match: 12. Germline V gene lookup returns CDR1 MDHEN and CDR2 SYDVKM.

V gene TRBV6-1 combines with J gene TRBJ1-2, with TRBD1 identical over 8 bases. Unmatched junction bases numbered 12, after V lost 2 bases and J lost 13 bases. Germline V CDR1 and CDR2: MNHNS, SASEGT. The CDR3 has 14 residues. Here the CDR3 DNA reads TGTGCCAGCAGTGAAAACGGCAGGGGGCGTAGGGGCACCTTC. Translation: CASSENGRGRRGTF.

The chain joins TRBV11-2 to TRBJ2-5; TRBD2 matches 8 bases. The CDR3 is made up of 13 amino acids. The germline gives CDR1 SGHAT, CDR2 FQNNGV. V dropped 5 bases and J dropped 3; count of bases not matched to a gene: 2. CDR3 protein: CASSPGGKETQYF. The CDR3, as DNA: TGTGCCAGCAGCCCGGGGGGGAAAGAGACCCAGTACTTC.